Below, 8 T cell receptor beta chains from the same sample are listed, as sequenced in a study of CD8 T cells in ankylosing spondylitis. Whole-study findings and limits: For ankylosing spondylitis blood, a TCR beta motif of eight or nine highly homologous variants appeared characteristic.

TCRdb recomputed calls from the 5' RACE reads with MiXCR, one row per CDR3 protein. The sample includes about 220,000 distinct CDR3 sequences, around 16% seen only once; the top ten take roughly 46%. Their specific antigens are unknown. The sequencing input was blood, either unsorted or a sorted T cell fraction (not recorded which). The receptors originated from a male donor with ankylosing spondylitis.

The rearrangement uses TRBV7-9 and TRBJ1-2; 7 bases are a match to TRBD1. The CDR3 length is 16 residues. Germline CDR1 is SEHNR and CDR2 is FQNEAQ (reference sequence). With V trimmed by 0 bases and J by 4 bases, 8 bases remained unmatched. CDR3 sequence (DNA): TGTGCCAGCAGCTTAGCGGGAACAGGGGAACTCTATGGCTACACCTTC. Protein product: CASSLAGTGELYGYTF.

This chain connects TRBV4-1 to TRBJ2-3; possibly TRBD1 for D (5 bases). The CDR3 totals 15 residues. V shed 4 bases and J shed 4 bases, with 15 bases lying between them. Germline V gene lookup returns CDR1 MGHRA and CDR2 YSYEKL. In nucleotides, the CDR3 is TGCGCCAGCAGCCTCAGTGCCTGGGGCTCAGATACGCAGTATTTT. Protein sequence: CASSLSAWGSDTQYF.

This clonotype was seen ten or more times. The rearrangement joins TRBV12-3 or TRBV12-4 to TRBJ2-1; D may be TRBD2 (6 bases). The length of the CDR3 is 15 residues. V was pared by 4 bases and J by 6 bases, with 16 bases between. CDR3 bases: TGTGCCAGCAGTTCCGTCTGGGAGGCCAGCAATGAGCAGTTCTTC. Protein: CASSSVWEASNEQFF.

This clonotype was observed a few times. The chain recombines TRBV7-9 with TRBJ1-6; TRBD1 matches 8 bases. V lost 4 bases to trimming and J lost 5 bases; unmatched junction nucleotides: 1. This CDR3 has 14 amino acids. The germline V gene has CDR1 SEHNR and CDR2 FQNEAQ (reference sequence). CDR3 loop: CASSSGQDNSPLHF. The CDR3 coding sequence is TGTGCCAGCAGCTCGGGACAGGATAATTCACCCCTCCACTTT.

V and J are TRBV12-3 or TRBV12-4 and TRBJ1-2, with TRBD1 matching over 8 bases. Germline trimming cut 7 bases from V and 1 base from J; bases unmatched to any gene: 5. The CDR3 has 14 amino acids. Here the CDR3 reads CASTGQAINYGYTF. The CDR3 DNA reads TGTGCCAGCACGGGACAGGCGATTAACTATGGCTACACCTTC.

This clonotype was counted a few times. DNA for the CDR3: TGTGCCAGCAGCCAAGAACGGGAGCTTTACGAGCAGTACTTC. It yields the protein CASSQERELYEQYF. The chain links TRBV3-1 to TRBJ2-7, with TRBD2 as a possible D gene (6 bases). V dropped 0 bases and J dropped 4 bases, with 10 bases sitting between them. This CDR3 contains 14 residues. Germline values: CDR1 LGHDT, CDR2 YNNKEL (reference sequence).

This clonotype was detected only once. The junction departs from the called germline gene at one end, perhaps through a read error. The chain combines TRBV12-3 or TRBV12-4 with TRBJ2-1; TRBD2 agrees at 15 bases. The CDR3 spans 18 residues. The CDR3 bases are TGTACCAGCAGTTCCCGGACTAGCGGGAGGGCCCCATACAATGAGCAGTTCTTC. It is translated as CTSSSRTSGRAPYNEQFF.

As DNA, the CDR3 is TGTGCCAGCAGTTTATATACGGGAGCCACAGATACGCAGTATTTT. Amino acid sequence: CASSLYTGATDTQYF. The V call is TRBV28, the J call TRBJ2-3; weak D call: TRBD2 (6 bases). V gave up 1 base and J gave up 2 bases, with 10 bases separating them. The germline CDR1 and CDR2 sequences are MDHEN and SYDVKM. The CDR3 spans 15 residues.